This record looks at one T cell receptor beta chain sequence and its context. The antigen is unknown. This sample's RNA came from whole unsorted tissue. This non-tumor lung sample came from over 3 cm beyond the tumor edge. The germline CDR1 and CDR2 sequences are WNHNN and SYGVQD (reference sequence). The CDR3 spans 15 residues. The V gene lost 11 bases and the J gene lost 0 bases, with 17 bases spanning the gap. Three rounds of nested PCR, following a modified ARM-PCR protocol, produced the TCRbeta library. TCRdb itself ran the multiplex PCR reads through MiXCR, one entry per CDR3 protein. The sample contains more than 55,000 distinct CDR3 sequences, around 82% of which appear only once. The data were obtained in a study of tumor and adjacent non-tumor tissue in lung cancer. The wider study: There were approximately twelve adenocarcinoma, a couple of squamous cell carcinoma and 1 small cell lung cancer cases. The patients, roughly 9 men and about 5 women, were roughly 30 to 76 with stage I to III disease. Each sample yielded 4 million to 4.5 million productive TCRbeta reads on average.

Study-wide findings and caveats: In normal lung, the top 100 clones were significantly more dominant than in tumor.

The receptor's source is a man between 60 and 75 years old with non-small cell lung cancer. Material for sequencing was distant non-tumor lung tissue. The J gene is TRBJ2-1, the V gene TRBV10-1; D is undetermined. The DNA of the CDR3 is TGCGCCGGCAATGTCGACTCCAGCTCCTACAATGAGCAGTTCTTC. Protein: CAGNVDSSSYNEQFF.